Given below is one T cell receptor (beta chain) in context. Which antigen it targets is not known. Per-base qualities were not stored, and no clone one base away is much larger. From V the trimming removes 1 base and from J it removes 2 bases, while the gene matches leave 8 bases of the junction unaccounted for. Based on the germline V gene, the CDR1 and CDR2 sequences are SGHVS and FQNEAQ. The CDR3 sequence holds 17 residues, the cysteine and phenylalanine included. The DNA shown is the 51-base CDR3, in frame from base 1. TCRbeta CDR3 regions were profiled with the immunoSEQ Assay using bias-controlled multiplex PCR amplification of genomic DNA. Concerning the study's data processing: The absolute abundance of each unique TCRbeta CDR3 region was quantified after sequences were collapsed and filtered. Differential abundance was tested with a binomial (Fisher-equivalent) model and with a beta-binomial model adding time-dependent variance fitted from healthy donors. Clones with fewer than 5 combined templates were removed, and a clone was called differentially abundant if the clone's Benjamini-Hochberg FDR was below 0.01. The form v = (b*log(k)+a)^2 was used to model beta-binomial variance as a function of total template count across the two samples. TCRdb carries this immuneACCESS record with in-frame sequences only. Its versions omit some clonotypes, under half of them owing to an unresolved V gene in the studies checked, with the rest unexplained. Clonal size and the V and J genes are those of that table, whereas D and trimming came from the DNA. Across this sample there are tens of thousands of clones, with 84% seen only once. Clones ranked in the top ten supply around 20% of the sample.

This specimen belongs to a study of identifying expanded T cells in peripheral blood (dated by TCRdb to the late 2010s). In terms of the full investigation: Technical replicates were generated by sequencing separate aliquots of the same genomic DNA pool, and four replicates were compared pairwise.

What the research found in general, with its limitations: Variance in clone template counts between approximately two-week samples significantly increased with total template count across all healthy donors. The authors expected that over much longer intervals, such as months to years, biological variance in healthy repertoires might increase even further. Both the number of clones called differentially abundant and the false-positive rate were significantly reduced by the beta-binomial model across all healthy-donor time intervals. The binomial model flagged roughly 1.1 differentially abundant clones between technical replicates, compared with about 17 over approximately two weeks and 19 over four weeks.

No immune events, such as infections, were documented for the healthy donors during the collection period. Time-dependent variance in a beta-binomial model of T-cell clone differential abundance was calibrated using healthy-donor blood repertoires as a training cohort. The training cohort included around ten healthy donors, of whom 3 were female and 7 were male. An age range of roughly 29 to 70 years, with an average of about 43 years, was recorded for the donors. Obtained from a commercial supplier, whole blood was collected from each healthy donor at three time points set two to three weeks apart. For immunosequencing, genomic DNA was extracted from whole blood that had not been sorted.

This TCR derives from a person aged 18-70 years in good health. The chain couples TRBV7-8 to TRBJ2-7, with 10 bases matching TRBD2. The sample taken for sequencing was blood. The DNA sequence is TGTGCCAGCAGCTTAGTCGTCAGCGGGGGGGATCCCTACGAGCAGTACTTC. Its protein reads: CASSLVVSGGDPYEQYF.